The T cell receptor beta chain under discussion was sequenced for a study of cytomegalovirus exposure and HLA in healthy donors. The study, taken as a whole, reports: Usually a TCR sequence was rare, but some public TCRs were found in many donors.

Primers included in the PCR were 60 Vbeta and 13 Jbeta primers. Original methodology: Unique TCR beta chains totaled around 86 million in a later count, with roughly 11 million of them shared. Profiling relied on immunoSEQ multiplex PCR, and the TCRdb table lists in-frame clones only, not all of them. D and trimming come from the DNA, and the V and J calls and clone size come from that table. Altogether more than 35,000 clones are present, over 60% being singletons, with the ten largest covering around 4%. V was clipped by 8 bases and J by 4 bases, with 17 bases between them. CDR1 ENHRY and CDR2 SYGVKD come from the germline V gene. CDR3 length: 14 residues. With regard to this clone: Its antigen remains unidentified.

The TCR sequence derives from a man aged 40-49 years in good health and CMV-seronegative. The chain employs TRBV10-3 and TRBJ1-2, with TRBD1 as a possible D gene (5 bases). Sequenced sample: PBMCs. The CDR3 bases are TGTGCCATCGGCGCGACAGATACCCCCTATGGCTACACCTTC. This gives the protein CAIGATDTPYGYTF.